Presented here are 17 T cell receptor beta chains from one specimen sequenced in a study of T cells in women clearing cervical HPV infection. TCRdb's copy holds only in-frame clones and misses some; the assay was immunoSEQ multiplex PCR. The sample has approximately 49,000 clones, and its top ten clones hold around 1.6%. The specimen sequenced was blood buffy coat. These receptors were taken from a woman between 18 and 70 years old with a cervical HPV16 infection that either progressed to CIN3+ or cleared (not recorded which).

Concerning this clone itself: From the germline J gene comes the end of the CDR3, since the read stops 3 residues before it. This chain joins TRBV5-4 and TRBJ1-4, with D possibly being TRBD1 (6 bases). Trimming removed 4 bases from V and 5 bases from J, with 12 bases in between. The V gene's germline CDR1 is SGHNT and CDR2 YYREEE (reference sequence). The CDR3 length is 14 residues. The covered CDR3 bases are TGTGCCAGCAGCCTAGGGGGATTCAATGAAAAA. Translated, it gives CASSLGGFNEK. The full-length CDR3 reads as CASSLGGFNEKLFF.

Incomplete CDR3 DNA: TGTGCCATCAGCAAAGCCTCTAGCGGGAGCGCAGATACG. It codes for CAISKASSGSADT. The entire CDR3 reads CAISKASSGSADTQYF. The chain carries TRBV10-3 and TRBJ2-3; 10 bases match TRBD2. The read falls 3 residues short of the CDR3 end, and the missing part is taken from the germline J gene. With V trimmed by 6 bases and J by 4 bases, 10 bases remained unmatched. In germline, CDR1 is ENHRY, CDR2 SYGVKD. The CDR3 extends over 16 amino acids.

Turning to this clone: With the read ending 3 residues before the CDR3 end, the germline J gene is used to fill in that end. The gene calls are TRBV7-2 and TRBJ2-5, with 10 bases fitting TRBD2. The CDR3 contains 17 residues. In germline, CDR1 is SGHTA, CDR2 FQGNSA. This chain's CDR3 is CASRLAKLAGRQETQYF. The part of the CDR3 DNA that was read is TGTGCAAGTCGCTTAGCCAAACTAGCGGGGCGTCAAGAGACC.

On this clone: The CDR3 end lies 3 residues beyond the end of the read and is filled in from the germline J gene. This chain uses TRBV19 with TRBJ2-1, with TRBD2 matching 9 bases. The CDR3 is made up of 16 amino acids. CDR1 and CDR2 from the germline V gene are LNHDA and SQIVND (reference sequence). The V and J ends lost 4 bases and 5 bases, in that order; junction bases with no gene match: 9. CDR3 DNA (partial): TGTGCCAGTAGTAGGGGTAGCGGGAGATTAGACAATGAG. This sequence encodes CASSRGSGRLDNE. The full CDR3 protein is CASSRGSGRLDNEQFF.

About this clone: The sequenced fragment ends 3 residues before the CDR3 boundary, so the rest is inferred from the germline J gene. The rearrangement uses TRBV20-1 and TRBJ1-5; 12 positions agree with TRBD1. Trimming took 5 bases from V and 2 from J; bases not matched to a gene: 16. Looked up from germline, CDR1 is DFQATT and CDR2 is SNEGSKA (reference sequence). The CDR3 runs 19 residues. The CDR3 is CSAFNPAGQGALGNQPQHF. Incomplete CDR3 DNA: TGCAGTGCTTTCAACCCCGCGGGACAGGGGGCTCTAGGCAATCAGCCC.

Note on this clone: Read coverage stops 3 residues before the CDR3 terminus; the germline J gene supplies the remainder. V and J are TRBV5-6 and TRBJ1-1; the match to TRBD1 covers 7 bases. The CDR3 runs 15 residues. The V gene end was trimmed by 3 bases and the J gene end by 4 bases; junction bases not matched to a gene: 9. Germline CDR1 is SGHDT and CDR2 is YYEEEE. The part of the CDR3 DNA that was read is TGTGCCAGCAGCTCGCCACAGGGGTGGGGCACTGAA. Its translation is CASSSPQGWGTE. The whole CDR3 reads CASSSPQGWGTEAFF.

A remark on this clone: The read halts 3 residues ahead of the CDR3 end, with the missing end drawn from the germline J gene. This rearrangement joins TRBV13 to TRBJ1-1, with TRBD1 matching 12 bases. The CDR3 runs to 16 residues. Losses at the gene ends were 2 bases for V and 3 bases for J; bases not matched to a gene: 4. The germline V gene has CDR1 PRHDT and CDR2 FYEKMQ (reference sequence). CDR3 amino acids: CASSLRRDRGHTEAFF. Partial CDR3 DNA: TGTGCCAGCAGCTTAAGACGGGACAGGGGGCACACTGAA.

Comment on this clone: Coverage ceases 3 residues before the CDR3 finishes, and the germline J gene fills in the end. The V and J genes are TRBV24-1 and TRBJ1-2, with 10 positions matching TRBD1. V trimming: 5 bases; J trimming: 4 bases; junction bases outside the gene matches: 9. The germline CDR1 and CDR2 sequences are KGHDR and SFDVKD. The CDR3 contains 16 residues. The part of the CDR3 DNA that was read is TGTGCCACCAGTGCCCTTGGGGGACAGGGGCTCTATGGC. Its protein product is CATSALGGQGLYG. The whole CDR3 region reads CATSALGGQGLYGYTF.

Note on this clone: The read gets to within 3 residues of the CDR3 end, and the germline J gene fills in the rest. This rearrangement joins TRBV19 to TRBJ1-2; 10 nucleotides match TRBD1. CDR1 is LNHDA and CDR2 is SQIVND in the germline V gene (reference sequence). V was clipped by 8 bases and J by 1 base; unmatched bases: 4. The CDR3 consists of 14 residues. The CDR3 here is CASATGGGNYGYTF. The CDR3 DNA, read in part, is TGTGCCAGTGCGACAGGGGGCGGTAACTATGGC.

As regards this clone: The read finishes 3 residues shy of the CDR3 end, and the germline J gene is used to complete it. The chain is built from TRBV2 and TRBJ2-2, with 9 bases aligning to TRBD2. Per germline, CDR1 SNHLY and CDR2 FYNNEI. Trimming cost V 6 bases and J 4 bases; bases outside gene matches: 12. CDR3 length equals 17 residues. CDR3 DNA, as far as it was read: TGTGCCAGCAGGGAGGGTCTAGCGGGGAAGGCCACCGGGGAG. Translation gives CASREGLAGKATGE. In full, the CDR3 is CASREGLAGKATGELFF. The whole variable domain, remainder taken from reference TRBV2 and TRBJ2-2, is EPEVTQTPSHQVTQMGQEVILRCVPISNHLYFYWYRQILGQKVEFLVSFYNNEISEKSEIFDDQFSVERPDGSNFTLKIRSTKLEDSAMYFCASREGLAGKATGELFFGEGSRLTVL.

With respect to this clone: The read terminates 3 residues before the CDR3 end, so the remaining end is supplied by the germline J gene. This chain links TRBV20-1 with TRBJ1-5; tentatively, D is TRBD1 (5 bases). This CDR3 spans 12 amino acids. V lost 6 bases to trimming and J lost 6 bases, with 12 bases between them. Germline V lookup: CDR1 DFQATT, CDR2 SNEGSKA (reference sequence). The CDR3 here is CSASTGGQPQHF. Partial CDR3 DNA: TGCAGTGCCAGTACGGGGGGTCAGCCC.

Comments on this clone: The read halts 3 residues ahead of the CDR3 end, with the missing end drawn from the germline J gene. The chain is built from TRBV28 and TRBJ1-6; no clear D gene. Trimming took off 6 bases at V and 7 bases at J, with 19 bases between the two ends. The CDR3 extends over 16 amino acids. Germline values: CDR1 MDHEN, CDR2 SYDVKM. The CDR3 reads CASRMLLGSRNSPLHF. The CDR3 bases that were read are TGTGCCAGCAGGATGCTTTTGGGCAGTCGAAATTCACCC.

On this clone itself: The DNA ends 3 residues before the CDR3 does, and the rest of the CDR3 is filled in from the germline J gene. This rearrangement joins TRBV7-8 to TRBJ2-5, with D perhaps matching TRBD1 (5 bases). The CDR3 is made up of 17 amino acids. Germline V gives CDR1 SGHVS, CDR2 FQNEAQ. Trimming removed 2 bases at V and 5 bases at J, with 21 bases between. Partial CDR3 DNA: TGTGCCAGCAGCTTATTGCCCAGCCCACTGGGGCGCGAGACC. This gives the protein CASSLLPSPLGRET. Given in full, the CDR3 is CASSLLPSPLGRETQYF.

As to this clone: The read halts 3 residues ahead of the CDR3 end, with the missing end drawn from the germline J gene. The V gene is TRBV29-1, the J gene TRBJ2-2; 7 nucleotides line up with TRBD1. Germline V gene data show CDR1 as SQVTM and CDR2 as ANQGSEA. The trim removed 6 bases at V and 0 bases at J, leaving 1 base unmatched. The CDR3 totals 13 residues. The CDR3 here is CSVGQANTGELFF. The covered CDR3 bases are TGCAGCGTAGGACAGGCGAACACCGGGGAG.

As to this clone: The DNA ends 3 residues before the CDR3 does, and the rest of the CDR3 is filled in from the germline J gene. The chain couples TRBV12-3 or TRBV12-4 to TRBJ2-3; 9 bases fit TRBD1. The CDR3 is made up of 14 amino acids. J was trimmed by 4 bases and V by 5 bases; bases with no gene match: 4. CDR3 DNA (partial): TGTGCCAGCAGTCTAGGACAGGGGCCAGATACG. Translation: CASSLGQGPDT. The whole CDR3 is CASSLGQGPDTQYF.

Points on this clone: The CDR3 is cut off 3 residues early in the read; its end comes from the germline J gene. J is TRBJ1-5 and V is TRBV7-2; D unresolved. V lost 0 bases, J lost 1 base, and 10 bases lay in between. The CDR3 is 16 amino acids. Germline CDR1 reads SGHTA; CDR2 reads FQGNSA. CDR3: CASSLAGFGSNQPQHF. The covered CDR3 bases are TGTGCCAGCAGCTTAGCAGGGTTCGGCAGCAATCAGCCC.

Worth noting for this clone: The CDR3 end falls 3 residues outside the read, so it is completed with the germline J gene. The gene calls are TRBV10-3 and TRBJ2-5; TRBD1 matches 12 bases. Losses at the gene ends were 3 bases for V and 5 bases for J; bases not matched to a gene: 4. Germline V CDR1 and CDR2: ENHRY, SYGVKD. The CDR3 is 15 amino acids. The CDR3 bases that were read are TGTGCCATCAGTGACCGGGACAGGGGGCTGGAGACC. Protein sequence: CAISDRDRGLET. The complete CDR3 sequence is CAISDRDRGLETQYF.